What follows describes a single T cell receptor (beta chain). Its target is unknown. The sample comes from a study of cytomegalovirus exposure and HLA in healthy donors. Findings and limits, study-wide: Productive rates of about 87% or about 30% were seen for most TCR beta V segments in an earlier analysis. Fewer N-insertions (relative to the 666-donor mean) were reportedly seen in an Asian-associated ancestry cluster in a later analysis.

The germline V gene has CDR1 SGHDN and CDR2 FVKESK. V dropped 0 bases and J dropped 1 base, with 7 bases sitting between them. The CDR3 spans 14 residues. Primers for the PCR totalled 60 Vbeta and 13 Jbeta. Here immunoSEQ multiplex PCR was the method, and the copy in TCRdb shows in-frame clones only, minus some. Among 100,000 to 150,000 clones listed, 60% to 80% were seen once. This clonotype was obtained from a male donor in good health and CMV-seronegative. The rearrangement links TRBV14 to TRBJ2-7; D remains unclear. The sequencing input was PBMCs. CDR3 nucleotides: TGTGCCAGCAGCCAAGATCTAAGATCCTACGAGCAGTACTTC. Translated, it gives CASSQDLRSYEQYF.